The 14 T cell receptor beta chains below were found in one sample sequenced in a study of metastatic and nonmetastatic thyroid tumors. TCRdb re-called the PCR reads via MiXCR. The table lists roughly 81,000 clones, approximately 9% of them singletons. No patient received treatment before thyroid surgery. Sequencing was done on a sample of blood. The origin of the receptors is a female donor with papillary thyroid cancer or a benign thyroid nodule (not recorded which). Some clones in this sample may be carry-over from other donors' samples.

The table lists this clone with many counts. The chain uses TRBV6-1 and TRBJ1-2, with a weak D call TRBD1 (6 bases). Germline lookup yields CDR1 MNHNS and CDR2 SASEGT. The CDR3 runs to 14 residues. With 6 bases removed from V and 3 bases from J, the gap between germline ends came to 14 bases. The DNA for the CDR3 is TGTGCCAGCAGCCGCGGGGGGCAGGACTATGGCTACACCTTC. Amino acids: CASSRGGQDYGYTF.

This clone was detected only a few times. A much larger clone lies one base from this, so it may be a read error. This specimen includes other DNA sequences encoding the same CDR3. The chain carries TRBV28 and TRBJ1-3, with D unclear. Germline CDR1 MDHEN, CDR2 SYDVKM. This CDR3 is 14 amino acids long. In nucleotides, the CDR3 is TGTGCCAGCAGGGGTGCGGGGTGTGGAAACACAATATATTTT. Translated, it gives CASRGAGCGNTIYF.

DNA of the CDR3: TGTGCCAGCAGTGAAGGATCGGGTTATGGTAATGAAAAACTGTTTTTT. Protein product: CASSEGSGYGNEKLFF. The chain uses TRBV6-1 and TRBJ1-4; no clear D. Germline V gene lookup returns CDR1 MNHNS and CDR2 SASEGT. This CDR3 has 16 residues. V lost 1 base and J 4 bases, leaving 13 bases between the germline ends.

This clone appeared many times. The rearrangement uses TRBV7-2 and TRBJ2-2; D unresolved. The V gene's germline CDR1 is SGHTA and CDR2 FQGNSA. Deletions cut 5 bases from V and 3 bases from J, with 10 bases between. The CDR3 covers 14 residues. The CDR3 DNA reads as TGTGCCAGCAGCCCCCGCGTGTACACCGGGGAGCTGTTTTTT. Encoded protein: CASSPRVYTGELFF.

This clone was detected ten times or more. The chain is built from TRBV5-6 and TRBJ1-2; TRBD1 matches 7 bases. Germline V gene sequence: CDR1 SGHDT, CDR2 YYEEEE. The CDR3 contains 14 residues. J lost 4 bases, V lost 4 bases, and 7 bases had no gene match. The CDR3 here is CASSRDRAFYGYTF. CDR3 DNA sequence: TGTGCCAGCAGCCGCGACAGGGCTTTCTATGGCTACACCTTC.

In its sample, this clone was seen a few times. CDR3 in amino acids: CASNRQGSYEQYF. Here the CDR3 DNA reads TGTGCCAGCAATCGGCAGGGGTCCTACGAGCAGTACTTC. The chain has TRBV27 and TRBJ2-7, with D possibly being TRBD1 (6 bases). The CDR3 consists of 13 residues. Germline values: CDR1 MNHEY, CDR2 SMNVEV (reference sequence). V was clipped by 7 bases and J by 1 base, with 11 bases between them.

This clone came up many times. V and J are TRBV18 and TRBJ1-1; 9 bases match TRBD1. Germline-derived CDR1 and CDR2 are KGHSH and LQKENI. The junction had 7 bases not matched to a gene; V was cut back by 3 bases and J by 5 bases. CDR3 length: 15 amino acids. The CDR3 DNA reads TGTGCCAGCTCACCCTGGACAGGGGAAGTAACTGAAGCTTTCTTT. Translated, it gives CASSPWTGEVTEAFF.

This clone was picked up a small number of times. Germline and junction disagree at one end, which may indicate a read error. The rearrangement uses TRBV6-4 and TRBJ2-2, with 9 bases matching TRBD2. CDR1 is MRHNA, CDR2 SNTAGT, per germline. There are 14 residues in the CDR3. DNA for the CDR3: TGTGCCAGTAGTTGGACTAGCGACACCCGGGAGCTGTTTTTT. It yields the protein CASSWTSDTRELFF.

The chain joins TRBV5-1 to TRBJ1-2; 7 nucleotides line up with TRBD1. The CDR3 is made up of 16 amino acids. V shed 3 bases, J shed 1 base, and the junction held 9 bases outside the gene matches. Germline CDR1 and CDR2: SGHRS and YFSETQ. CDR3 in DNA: TGCGCCAGCAGCTCAACCGGGACAGAGTTTAACTATGGCTACACCTTC. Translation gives CASSSTGTEFNYGYTF.

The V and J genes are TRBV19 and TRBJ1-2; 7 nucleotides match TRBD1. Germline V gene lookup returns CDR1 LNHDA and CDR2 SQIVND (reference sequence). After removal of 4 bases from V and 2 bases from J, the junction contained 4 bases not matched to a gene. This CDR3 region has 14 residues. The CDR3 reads CASSTGQANYGYTF. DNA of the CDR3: TGTGCCAGTAGTACCGGACAGGCAAACTATGGCTACACCTTC.

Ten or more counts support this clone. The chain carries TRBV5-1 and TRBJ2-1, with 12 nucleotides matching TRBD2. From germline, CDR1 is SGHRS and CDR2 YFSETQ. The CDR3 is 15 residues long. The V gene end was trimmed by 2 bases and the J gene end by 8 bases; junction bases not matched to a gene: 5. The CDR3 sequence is CASSFSSGGAYEQFF. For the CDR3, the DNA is TGCGCCAGCAGCTTTTCTAGCGGGGGGGCCTATGAGCAGTTCTTC. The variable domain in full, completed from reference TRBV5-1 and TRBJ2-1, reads KAGVTQTPRYLIKTRGQQVTLSCSPISGHRSVSWYQQTPGQGLQFLFEYFSETQRNKGNFPGRFSGRQFSNSRSEMNVSTLELGDSALYLCASSFSSGGAYEQFFGPGTRLTVL.

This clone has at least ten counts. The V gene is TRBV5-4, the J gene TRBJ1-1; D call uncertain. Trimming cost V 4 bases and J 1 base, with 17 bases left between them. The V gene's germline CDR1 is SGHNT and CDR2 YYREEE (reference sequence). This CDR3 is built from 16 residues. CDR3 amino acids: CASSPGFQQENTEAFF. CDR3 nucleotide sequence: TGTGCCAGCAGCCCCGGGTTCCAGCAAGAGAACACTGAAGCTTTCTTT.

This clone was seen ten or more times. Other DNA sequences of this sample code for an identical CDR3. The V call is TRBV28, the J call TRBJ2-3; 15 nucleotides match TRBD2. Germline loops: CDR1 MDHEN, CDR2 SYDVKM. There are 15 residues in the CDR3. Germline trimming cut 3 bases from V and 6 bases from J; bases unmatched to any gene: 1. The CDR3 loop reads CASSFGTSGGDTQYF. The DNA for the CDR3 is TGTGCCAGCAGTTTCGGGACTAGCGGGGGGGATACGCAGTATTTT.

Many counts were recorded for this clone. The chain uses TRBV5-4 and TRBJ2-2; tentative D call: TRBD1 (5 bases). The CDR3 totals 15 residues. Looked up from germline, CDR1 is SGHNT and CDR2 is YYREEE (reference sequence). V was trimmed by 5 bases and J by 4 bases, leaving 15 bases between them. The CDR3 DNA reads TGTGCCAGCAGTCTTCAAGGGGCGCGCACCGGGGAGCTGTTTTTT. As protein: CASSLQGARTGELFF.